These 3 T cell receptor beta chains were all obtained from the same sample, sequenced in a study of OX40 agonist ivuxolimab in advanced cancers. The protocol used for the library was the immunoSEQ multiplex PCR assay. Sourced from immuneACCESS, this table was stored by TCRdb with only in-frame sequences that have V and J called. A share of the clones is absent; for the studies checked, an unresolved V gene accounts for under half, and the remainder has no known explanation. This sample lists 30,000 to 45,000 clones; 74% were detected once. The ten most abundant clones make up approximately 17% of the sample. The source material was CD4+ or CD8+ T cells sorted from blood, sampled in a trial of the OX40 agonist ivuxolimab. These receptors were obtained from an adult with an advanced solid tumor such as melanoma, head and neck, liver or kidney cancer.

CDR3 amino acids: CASSYGTSAYNEQFF. The CDR3 nucleotides are TGTGCCAGCAGTTACGGGACTAGCGCTTACAATGAGCAGTTCTTC. V gene TRBV6-5 combines with J gene TRBJ2-1; 10 bases agree with TRBD2. This CDR3 spans 15 amino acids. Germline CDR1 is MNHEY and CDR2 is SVGAGI. Germline trimming cut 2 bases from V and 4 bases from J; bases unmatched to any gene: 2.

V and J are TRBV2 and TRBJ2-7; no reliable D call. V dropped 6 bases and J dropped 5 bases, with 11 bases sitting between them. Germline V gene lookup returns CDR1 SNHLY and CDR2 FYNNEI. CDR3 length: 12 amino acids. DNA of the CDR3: TGTGCCAGCAGCGTGCTCGGAGACGAGCAGTACGTC. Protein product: CASSVLGDEQYV.

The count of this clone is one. For the CDR3, the DNA is TGTGCCAGCAGCCCCCGTGAGGGGGGTTCCCACGAGCAGTACGTC. It translates to CASSPREGGSHEQYV. The chain is built from TRBV11-2 and TRBJ2-7; D may correspond to TRBD1 or TRBD2 (6 bases each). V was cut by 5 bases and J by 5 bases, with 19 bases left in between. The CDR3 is 15 residues long. The germline V gene has CDR1 SGHAT and CDR2 FQNNGV.